This TCR beta chain stems from a study of OX40 agonist ivuxolimab in advanced cancers. Study overall: Patients received intravenous ivuxolimab every 2 weeks at 0.01 to 10 mg/kg. Hepatocellular carcinoma, melanoma, renal cell or head and neck cancer was diagnosed in the dose-escalation patients. Three patients showed partial responses: one hepatocellular carcinoma and two cutaneous melanoma cases. Patients were about 83% male with ages roughly 23 to 79, mean about 60.

This CDR3 is 14 amino acids long. Germline V gives CDR1 SGHKS, CDR2 YYEKEE (reference sequence). V shed 4 bases and J shed 2 bases, with 13 bases lying between them. The protocol was immunoSEQ multiplex PCR, while the TCRdb copy is restricted to in-frame clones and leaves out a portion. The sample contains about 73,000 clones, roughly 92% of which appear only once. The chain combines TRBV5-5 with TRBJ2-7; D may be TRBD2 (5 bases). The TCR sequence derives from an adult with an advanced solid tumor such as melanoma, head and neck, liver or kidney cancer. Sequenced material: CD4+ or CD8+ T cells sorted from blood, taken in a trial of the OX40 agonist ivuxolimab. CDR3 nucleotides: TGTGCCAGCAGCCCATCCCCCGGGACCTACGAGCAGTACTTC. Translation gives CASSPSPGTYEQYF.